The 24 T cell receptor beta chains below were found in one sample sequenced in a study of T cell repertoires in cytomegalovirus infection. TCRdb reprocessed the reads via MiXCR and lists one record per CDR3 protein. The sample yields over 100,000 distinct CDR3 sequences, 15% to 20% seen once. Sequencing was carried out using PBMCs. The source is a human donor in good health (CMV status not recorded). Some clones in this sample may be carry-over from other donors' samples.

V and J are TRBV14 and TRBJ1-1, with D possibly matching TRBD1 (5 bases). Trimming removed 1 base at V and 7 bases at J, with 16 bases between. The CDR3 runs 15 residues. Per germline, CDR1 SGHDN and CDR2 FVKESK. CDR3: CASSQAGRVGVEAFF. CDR3 sequence (DNA): TGTGCCAGCAGCCAAGCGGGGCGCGTGGGGGTTGAAGCTTTCTTT. Supplemented by reference TRBV14 and TRBJ1-1, the full variable domain reads EAGVTQFPSHSVIEKGQTVTLRCDPISGHDNLYWYRRVMGKEIKFLLHFVKESKQDESGMPNNRFLAERTGGTYSTLKVQPAELEDSGVYFCASSQAGRVGVEAFFGQGTRLTVV.

This clonotype was seen a handful of times. The CDR3 is CASSEAVAQSYTF. The CDR3 coding sequence is TGTGCCAGCAGTGAGGCCGTCGCTCAAAGCTACACCTTC. The chain is built from TRBV28 and TRBJ1-2; D not certain. Germline CDR1 MDHEN, CDR2 SYDVKM. This CDR3 is 13 amino acids long. Trimming removed 5 bases from V and 9 bases from J, with 16 bases in between.

This clonotype showed up many times. CDR3 in amino acids: CASSPAGRGNQPQHF. The CDR3 DNA sequence: TGTGCCAGCAGCCCAGCCGGTCGGGGGAATCAGCCCCAGCATTTT. The J gene is TRBJ1-5, the V gene TRBV7-2; possibly TRBD1 for D (5 bases). V lost 5 bases, J lost 4 bases, and 15 bases lay in between. This CDR3 spans 15 amino acids. Germline CDR1 reads SGHTA; CDR2 reads FQGNSA.

This clonotype was seen ten or more times. The V gene is TRBV7-2, the J gene TRBJ2-7; 13 nucleotides line up with TRBD2. Looked up from germline, CDR1 is SGHTA and CDR2 is FQGNSA. Trimming removed 5 bases from V and 7 bases from J; junction bases left unmatched: 8. The CDR3 sequence is 15 residues long. CDR3 sequence: CASSIGLAGAREQYF. CDR3 sequence (DNA): TGTGCCAGCAGCATTGGACTAGCGGGGGCACGGGAGCAGTACTTC.

At least ten counts were recorded for this clonotype. V gene TRBV7-2 combines with J gene TRBJ1-1; D gene unclear. CDR3 length equals 12 residues. Trimming took 3 bases from V and 1 from J, leaving 3 bases between them. The germline V gene has CDR1 SGHTA and CDR2 FQGNSA. The CDR3 is CASSFRNTEAFF. In DNA form, the CDR3 reads TGTGCCAGCAGCTTTAGGAACACTGAAGCTTTCTTT.

About this clonotype itself: This could be a read error, since a much larger clone is one nucleotide away. The gene calls are TRBV28 and TRBJ2-2; tentatively, D is TRBD1 (6 bases). CDR3 length: 19 residues. CDR1 and CDR2 from the germline V gene are MDHEN and SYDVKM. The CDR3 nucleotides read TGTGACAGCAGTCTTCCGTATGGGACACCAAATTCTAACACCGGGGAGCTGTTTTTT. Translation: CDSSLPYGTPNSNTGELFF.

At least ten counts were recorded for this clonotype. J is TRBJ1-2 and V is TRBV7-2, with D possibly matching TRBD1 (5 bases). The CDR3 extends over 13 amino acids. Per the germline V gene, CDR1 is SGHTA and CDR2 is FQGNSA. V was cut by 3 bases and J by 8 bases, with 13 bases left in between. The CDR3 DNA sequence: TGTGCCAGCAGCTTGGGCGGCAGGGACGGCTACACCTTC. It yields the protein CASSLGGRDGYTF.

At least ten counts were recorded for this clonotype. The chain recombines TRBV6-2 or TRBV6-3 with TRBJ2-1; 9 bases line up with TRBD1. Germline CDR1 and CDR2: MNHEY and SVGEGT. The CDR3 consists of 15 residues. Losses at the gene ends were 5 bases for V and 6 bases for J; bases not matched to a gene: 8. As DNA, the CDR3 is TGTGCCAGCAGTCACAGACAGGGGGACATCAATGAGCAGTTCTTC. This encodes CASSHRQGDINEQFF.

Only a few counts were recorded for this clonotype. The V and J genes are TRBV7-2 and TRBJ1-4; D is perhaps TRBD1 (6 bases). The V and J ends lost 4 bases and 3 bases respectively, with 9 bases between them. CDR1 is SGHTA, CDR2 FQGNSA, per germline. CDR3 length equals 14 residues. The CDR3 spells CASSSDRANEKLFF. CDR3 DNA: TGTGCCAGCAGCTCGGACAGAGCTAATGAAAAACTGTTTTTT. Based on the CDR3 plus reference TRBV7-2 and TRBJ1-4, the full variable domain is GAGVSQSPSNKVTEKGKDVELRCDPISGHTALYWYRQSLGQGLEFLIYFQGNSAPDKSGLPSDRFSAERTGGSVSTLTIQRTQQEDSAVYLCASSSDRANEKLFFGSGTQLSVL.

This clonotype was found many times. CDR3 amino acids: CASSLNGGAYNEQFF. CDR3 DNA: TGTGCCAGCAGCTTAAACGGGGGGGCGTACAATGAGCAGTTCTTC. The chain couples TRBV7-2 to TRBJ2-1, with TRBD2 identical over 8 bases. Per the germline V gene, CDR1 is SGHTA and CDR2 is FQGNSA. The CDR3 totals 15 residues. V lost 2 bases to trimming and J lost 4 bases; unmatched junction nucleotides: 4. Looking up the rest from reference TRBV7-2 and TRBJ2-1 gives the full variable domain: GAGVSQSPSNKVTEKGKDVELRCDPISGHTALYWYRQSLGQGLEFLIYFQGNSAPDKSGLPSDRFSAERTGGSVSTLTIQRTQQEDSAVYLCASSLNGGAYNEQFFGPGTRLTVL.

The chain is built from TRBV20-1 and TRBJ2-2; 8 bases are shared with TRBD1. V shed 6 bases, J shed 5 bases, and the junction held 14 bases outside the gene matches. The CDR3 runs to 16 residues. CDR1 and CDR2 from the germline V gene are DFQATT and SNEGSKA (reference sequence). The CDR3 loop reads CSAKRGDRGWTGELFF. The CDR3 region has the DNA TGCAGTGCGAAAAGGGGCGACAGGGGTTGGACCGGGGAGCTGTTTTTT.

This clonotype was observed a few times. The chain links TRBV20-1 to TRBJ2-7; 10 bases map to TRBD1. The CDR3 covers 14 residues. The germline gives CDR1 DFQATT, CDR2 SNEGSKA (reference sequence). After removal of 5 bases from V and 6 bases from J, the junction contained 10 bases not matched to a gene. CDR3 in DNA: TGCAGTGCTTACATCCGGGACAGGGGATCCGAGCAGTACTTC. It translates to CSAYIRDRGSEQYF.

This clonotype has a count of ten or more. The chain uses TRBV7-8 and TRBJ2-7, with D tentatively TRBD2 (5 bases). Trimming shortened V by 5 bases and J by 6 bases, and 23 bases separated the two germline ends. CDR1 and CDR2 (germline): SGHVS, FQNEAQ. The CDR3 spans 16 residues. CDR3 in amino acids: CASSALADLLIGEQYF. DNA for the CDR3: TGTGCCAGCAGCGCGCTGGCGGACTTACTCATTGGCGAGCAGTACTTC.

The J gene is TRBJ2-7, the V gene TRBV10-3; no firm D call. Trimming cost V 7 bases and J 3 bases, with 16 bases left between them. The CDR3 totals 14 residues. The germline gives CDR1 ENHRY, CDR2 SYGVKD. CDR3 DNA sequence: TGTGCCATCACCCCGGGTACGACGGACTACGAGCAGTACTTC. As protein: CAITPGTTDYEQYF.

Many counts were recorded for this clonotype. The rearrangement uses TRBV7-2 and TRBJ1-4; maybe TRBD1 (5 bases). V was pared by 6 bases and J by 5 bases, with 16 bases between. This CDR3 spans 15 amino acids. Looked up from germline, CDR1 is SGHTA and CDR2 is FQGNSA. The CDR3 reads CASRTPGSRNEKLFF. The CDR3 nucleotides are TGTGCCAGCAGAACCCCAGGGTCGAGGAATGAAAAACTGTTTTTT.

This clonotype was observed many times. The chain combines TRBV7-3 with TRBJ2-3; D may correspond to TRBD1 or TRBD2 (6 bases each). Germline CDR1 and CDR2: SGHTA and FQGTGA. CDR3 length: 16 residues. Trimming cost V 0 bases and J 2 bases, with 12 bases left between them. CDR3 in amino acids: CASSLTFGGATDTQYF. Here the CDR3 DNA reads TGTGCCAGCAGCTTAACGTTCGGGGGCGCCACAGATACGCAGTATTTT. The full variable domain, completed using reference TRBV7-3 and TRBJ2-3, is GAGVSQTPSNKVTEKGKYVELRCDPISGHTALYWYRQSLGQGPEFLIYFQGTGAADDSGLPNDRFFAVRPEGSVSTLKIQRTERGDSAVYLCASSLTFGGATDTQYFGPGTRLTVL.

This clonotype was recorded many times. The gene calls are TRBV7-2 and TRBJ2-7; no clear D. CDR1 and CDR2 (germline): SGHTA, FQGNSA. The V gene lost 5 bases and the J gene lost 2 bases, with 4 bases spanning the gap. The CDR3 has 11 amino acids. CDR3 in DNA: TGTGCCAGCAGCCCGGCCTACGAGCAGTACTTC. Translated, it gives CASSPAYEQYF.

This clonotype has a count of ten or more. The gene calls are TRBV6-1 and TRBJ1-5; the match to TRBD1 covers 7 bases. The V and J ends lost 6 bases and 4 bases, in that order; junction bases with no gene match: 3. CDR1 and CDR2 from the germline V gene are MNHNS and SASEGT. This CDR3 has 13 amino acids. This chain's CDR3 is CASSLTGNQPQHF. The CDR3 DNA follows: TGTGCCAGCAGCTTGACAGGGAATCAGCCCCAGCATTTT.

The V and J genes are TRBV23-1 and TRBJ2-7, with D maybe TRBD2 (6 bases). TRBV23-1 is an open reading frame, and its role is uncertain. Between the trimmed V and J ends, which lost 3 bases and 4 bases, there was a span of 16 bases. The CDR3 length is 15 residues. In nucleotides, the CDR3 is TGCGCCAGCAGTCAGAAGGGACTCAAAGAGTACGAGCAGTACTTC. This sequence encodes CASSQKGLKEYEQYF.

This clonotype occurred many times. V gene TRBV7-9 combines with J gene TRBJ1-2, with D tentatively TRBD1 (5 bases). V lost 5 bases, J lost 4 bases, and 11 bases lay in between. Germline assignment: CDR1 SEHNR and CDR2 FQNEAQ (reference sequence). The length of the CDR3 is 13 residues. CDR3 sequence reads: CASSRRGGYGYTF. CDR3 DNA: TGTGCCAGCAGCCGCCGGGGGGGCTATGGCTACACCTTC.

This clonotype was recorded many times. This chain connects TRBV4-1 to TRBJ2-3; D remains ambiguous. Germline values: CDR1 MGHRA, CDR2 YSYEKL. V lost 5 bases and J lost 3, with 3 bases in between. The CDR3 is 11 amino acids. This CDR3 reads CASSNTDTQYF. DNA for the CDR3: TGCGCCAGCAGCAATACAGATACGCAGTATTTT.

The gene calls are TRBV6-6 and TRBJ2-7; 9 bases map to TRBD2. This CDR3 comprises 16 residues. V gave up 2 bases and J gave up 0 bases; unmatched junction bases: 5. The germline V gene has CDR1 MNHNY and CDR2 SVGAGI (reference sequence). CDR3 bases: TGTGCCAGCAGTTACGCGGGGGGGCCTGTCTCCTACGAGCAGTACTTC. This sequence encodes CASSYAGGPVSYEQYF.

The gene calls are TRBV6-2 or TRBV6-3 and TRBJ1-1; 7 positions match TRBD1. V was pared by 10 bases and J by 5 bases, with 19 bases of the junction left unmatched. Germline CDR1 is MNHEY and CDR2 is SVGEGT. This CDR3 is 16 amino acids long. CDR3 sequence (DNA): TGTGCCACCTCCGGGGTCGGTCCAGGGGGTGCGACTGAAGCTTTCTTT. This sequence encodes CATSGVGPGGATEAFF.

This chain joins TRBV15 and TRBJ2-3, with D tentatively TRBD2 (6 bases). Per germline, CDR1 LNHNV and CDR2 YYDKDF (reference sequence). CDR3 length: 17 residues. Trimming removed 1 base at V and 2 bases at J, with 16 bases between. CDR3 in DNA: TGTGCCACCAGCAGAGGGTTTGCGGGGAGCTACACAGATACGCAGTATTTT. It is translated as CATSRGFAGSYTDTQYF.